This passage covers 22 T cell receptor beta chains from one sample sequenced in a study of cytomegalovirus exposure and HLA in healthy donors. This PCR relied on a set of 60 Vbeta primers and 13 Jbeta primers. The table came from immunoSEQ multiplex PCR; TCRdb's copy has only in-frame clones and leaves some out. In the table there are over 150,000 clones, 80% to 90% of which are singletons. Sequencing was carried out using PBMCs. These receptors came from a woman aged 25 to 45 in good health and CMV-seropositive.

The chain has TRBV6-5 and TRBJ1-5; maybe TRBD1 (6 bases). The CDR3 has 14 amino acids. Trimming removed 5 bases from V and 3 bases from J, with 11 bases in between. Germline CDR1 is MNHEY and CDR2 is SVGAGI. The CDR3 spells CASSRTGINQPQHF. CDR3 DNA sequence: TGTGCCAGCAGTCGTACAGGGATCAATCAGCCCCAGCATTTT.

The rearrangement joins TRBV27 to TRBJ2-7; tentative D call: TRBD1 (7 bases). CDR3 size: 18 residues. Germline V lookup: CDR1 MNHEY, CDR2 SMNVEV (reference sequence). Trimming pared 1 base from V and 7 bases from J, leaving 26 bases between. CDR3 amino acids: CASSLLRQGGLFLQEQYF. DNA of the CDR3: TGTGCCAGCAGTTTATTGCGTCAGGGGGGCCTTTTTCTCCAAGAGCAGTACTTC.

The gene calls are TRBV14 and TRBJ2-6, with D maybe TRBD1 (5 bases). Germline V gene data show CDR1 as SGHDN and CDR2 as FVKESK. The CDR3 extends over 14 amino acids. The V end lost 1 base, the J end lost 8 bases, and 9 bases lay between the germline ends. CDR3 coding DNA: TGTGCCAGCAGCCAAGCCTCAGGGACCAACGTCCTGACTTTC. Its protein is CASSQASGTNVLTF.

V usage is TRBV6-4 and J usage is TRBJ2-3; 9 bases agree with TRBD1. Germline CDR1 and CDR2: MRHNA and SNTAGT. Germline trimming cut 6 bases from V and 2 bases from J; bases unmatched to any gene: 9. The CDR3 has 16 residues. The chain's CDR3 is CASSSYGTGNTDTQYF. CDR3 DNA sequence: TGTGCCAGCAGCTCTTATGGGACAGGGAACACAGATACGCAGTATTTT.

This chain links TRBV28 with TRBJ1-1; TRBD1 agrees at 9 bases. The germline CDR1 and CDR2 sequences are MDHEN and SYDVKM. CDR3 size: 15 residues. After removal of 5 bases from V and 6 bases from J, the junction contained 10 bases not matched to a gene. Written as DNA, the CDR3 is TGTGCCAGCAGTCCCCCGGGACAGGGATCCCCTGAAGCTTTCTTT. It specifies CASSPPGQGSPEAFF.

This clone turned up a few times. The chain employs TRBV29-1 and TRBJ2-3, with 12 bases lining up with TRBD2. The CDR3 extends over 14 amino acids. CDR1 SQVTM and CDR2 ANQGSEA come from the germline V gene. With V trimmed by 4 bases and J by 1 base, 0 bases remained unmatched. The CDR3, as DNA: TGCAGCGTTGGACTAGCGGGGGGCACAGATACGCAGTATTTT. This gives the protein CSVGLAGGTDTQYF.

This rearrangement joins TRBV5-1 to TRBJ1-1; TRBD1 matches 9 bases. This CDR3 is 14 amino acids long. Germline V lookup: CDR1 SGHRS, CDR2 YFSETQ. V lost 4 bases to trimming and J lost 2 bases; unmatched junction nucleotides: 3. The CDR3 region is CASSRGQGNTEAFF. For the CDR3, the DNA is TGCGCCAGCAGCAGGGGACAGGGCAACACTGAAGCTTTCTTT. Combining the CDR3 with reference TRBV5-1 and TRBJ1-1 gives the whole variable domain KAGVTQTPRYLIKTRGQQVTLSCSPISGHRSVSWYQQTPGQGLQFLFEYFSETQRNKGNFPGRFSGRQFSNSRSEMNVSTLELGDSALYLCASSRGQGNTEAFFGQGTRLTVV.

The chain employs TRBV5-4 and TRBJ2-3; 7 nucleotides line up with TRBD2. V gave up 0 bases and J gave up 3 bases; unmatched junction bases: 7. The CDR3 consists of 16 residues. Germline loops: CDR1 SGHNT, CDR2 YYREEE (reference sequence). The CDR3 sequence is CASSLGGGVGTDTQYF. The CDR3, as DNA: TGTGCCAGCAGCTTGGGTGGGGGGGTAGGTACAGATACGCAGTATTTT.

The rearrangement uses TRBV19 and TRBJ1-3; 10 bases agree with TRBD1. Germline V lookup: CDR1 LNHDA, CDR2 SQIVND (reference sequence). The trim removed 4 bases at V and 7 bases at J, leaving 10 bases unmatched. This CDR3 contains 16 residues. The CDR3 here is CASSTSFPGQGNTIYF. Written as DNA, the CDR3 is TGTGCCAGTAGTACTTCATTCCCGGGACAGGGGAACACCATATATTTT.

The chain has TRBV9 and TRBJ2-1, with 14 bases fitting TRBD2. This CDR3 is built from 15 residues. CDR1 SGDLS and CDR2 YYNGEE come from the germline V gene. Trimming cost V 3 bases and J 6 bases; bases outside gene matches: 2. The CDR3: CASSAGTSGGNEQFF. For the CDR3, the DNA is TGTGCCAGCAGCGCCGGGACTAGCGGGGGCAATGAGCAGTTCTTC. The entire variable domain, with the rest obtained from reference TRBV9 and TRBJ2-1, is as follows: DSGVTQTPKHLITATGQRVTLRCSPRSGDLSVYWYQQSLDQGLQFLIQYYNGEERAKGNILERFSAQQFPDLHSELNLSSLELGDSALYFCASSAGTSGGNEQFFGPGTRLTVL.

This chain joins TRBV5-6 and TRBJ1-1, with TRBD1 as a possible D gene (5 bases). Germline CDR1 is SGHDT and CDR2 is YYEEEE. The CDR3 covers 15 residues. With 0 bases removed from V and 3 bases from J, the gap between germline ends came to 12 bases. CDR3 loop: CASSLVGGRDTEAFF. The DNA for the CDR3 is TGTGCCAGCAGCTTGGTCGGGGGACGGGACACTGAAGCTTTCTTT.

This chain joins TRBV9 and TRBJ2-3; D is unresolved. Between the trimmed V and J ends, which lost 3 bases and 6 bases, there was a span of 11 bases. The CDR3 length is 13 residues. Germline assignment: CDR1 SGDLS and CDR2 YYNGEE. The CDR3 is CASSATSPDTQYF. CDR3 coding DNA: TGTGCCAGCAGCGCGACTTCGCCTGATACGCAGTATTTT.

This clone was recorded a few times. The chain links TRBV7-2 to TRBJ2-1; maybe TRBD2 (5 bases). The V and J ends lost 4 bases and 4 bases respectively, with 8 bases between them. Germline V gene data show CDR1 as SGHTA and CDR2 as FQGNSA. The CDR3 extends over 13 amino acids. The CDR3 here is CASSSTSYNEQFF. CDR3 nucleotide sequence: TGTGCCAGCAGCTCTACTAGTTACAATGAGCAGTTCTTC.

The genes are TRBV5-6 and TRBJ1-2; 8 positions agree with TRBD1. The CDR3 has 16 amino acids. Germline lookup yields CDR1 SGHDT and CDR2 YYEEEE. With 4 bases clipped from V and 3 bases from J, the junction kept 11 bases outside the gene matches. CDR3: CASSQQMTGEYYGYTF. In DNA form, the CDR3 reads TGTGCCAGCAGCCAACAAATGACAGGGGAGTACTATGGCTACACCTTC.

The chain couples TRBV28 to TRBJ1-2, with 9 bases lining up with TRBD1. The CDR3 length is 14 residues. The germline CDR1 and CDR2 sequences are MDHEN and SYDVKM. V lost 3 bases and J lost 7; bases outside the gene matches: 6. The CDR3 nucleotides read TGTGCCAGCAGTTTGCCACAGGGGGCACGTGGCTACACCTTC. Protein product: CASSLPQGARGYTF.

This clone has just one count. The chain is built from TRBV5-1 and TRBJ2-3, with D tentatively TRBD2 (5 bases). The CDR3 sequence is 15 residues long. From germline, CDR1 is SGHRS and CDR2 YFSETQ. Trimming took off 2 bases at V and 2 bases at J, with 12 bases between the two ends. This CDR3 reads CASSFVGSYTDTQYF. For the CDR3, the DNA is TGCGCCAGCAGCTTCGTGGGGAGCTACACAGATACGCAGTATTTT.

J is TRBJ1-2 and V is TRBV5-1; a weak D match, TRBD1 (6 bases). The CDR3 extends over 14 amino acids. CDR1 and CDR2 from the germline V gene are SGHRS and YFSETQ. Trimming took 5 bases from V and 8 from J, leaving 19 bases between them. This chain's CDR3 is CASRPDTGIMGYTF. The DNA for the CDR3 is TGCGCCAGCAGGCCCGATACAGGGATCATGGGCTACACCTTC.

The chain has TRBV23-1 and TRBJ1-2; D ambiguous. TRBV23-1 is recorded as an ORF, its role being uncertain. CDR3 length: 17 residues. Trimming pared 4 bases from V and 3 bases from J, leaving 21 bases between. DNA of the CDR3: TGCGCCAGCAGTCCGCCGGAGGCGACCGATTCTGACTATGGCTACACCTTC. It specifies CASSPPEATDSDYGYTF.

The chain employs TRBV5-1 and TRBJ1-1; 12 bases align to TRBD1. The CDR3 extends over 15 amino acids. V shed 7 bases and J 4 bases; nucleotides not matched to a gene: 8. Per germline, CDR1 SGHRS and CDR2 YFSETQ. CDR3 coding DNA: TGCGCCAGCGCCGGGACAGGGGGCGCGGGCACTGAAGCTTTCTTT. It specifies CASAGTGGAGTEAFF.

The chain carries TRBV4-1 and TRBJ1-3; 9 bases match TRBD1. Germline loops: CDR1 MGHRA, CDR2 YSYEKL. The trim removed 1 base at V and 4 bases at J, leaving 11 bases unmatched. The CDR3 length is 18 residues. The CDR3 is CASSQVRQGDSRGNTIYF. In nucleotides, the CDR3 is TGCGCCAGCAGCCAAGTTCGACAGGGGGACAGTAGAGGAAACACCATATATTTT.

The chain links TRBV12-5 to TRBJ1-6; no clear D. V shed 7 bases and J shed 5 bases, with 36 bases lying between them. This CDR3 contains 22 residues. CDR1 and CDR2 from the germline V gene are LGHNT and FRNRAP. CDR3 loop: CASVIAGRRSSWGTIDNSPLHF. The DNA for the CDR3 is TGTGCTAGTGTCATTGCGGGCAGGAGATCATCATGGGGAACGATCGATAATTCACCCCTCCACTTT.

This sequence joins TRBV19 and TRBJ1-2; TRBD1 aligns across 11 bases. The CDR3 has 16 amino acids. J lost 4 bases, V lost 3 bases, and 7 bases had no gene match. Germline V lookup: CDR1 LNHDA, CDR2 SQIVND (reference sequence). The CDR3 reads CASSITPGQGAYGYTF. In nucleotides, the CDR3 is TGTGCCAGTAGTATCACTCCCGGACAGGGGGCCTATGGCTACACCTTC.